The text below deals with one T cell receptor (beta chain). Its antigen is as yet unknown. One junction end does not reproduce the germline sequence, and a read error may be involved. The CDR3 spans 13 residues. From germline, CDR1 is MNHEY and CDR2 SVGAGI. Documented treatment: oral pan-JAK inhibitor, 5-10 mg twice daily. These data are taken from a study of CD8+ T cells in alopecia areata. RNA, once extracted, was reverse transcribed into cDNA for use as the sequencing template. Generated by immunoSEQ multiplex PCR, the TCRdb table keeps only in-frame clones and is missing some. The table lists about 270,000 clones, 60% of them singletons. Study observations and caveats: Lesional tissue from the scalp (especially in alopecia totalis/universalis) showed higher clonality than normal scalp. Only a single nonresponder existed, so baseline CD8+ expansion links stay unclear.

This clonotype was sampled from a human donor with alopecia areata. The rearrangement uses TRBV6-5 and TRBJ1-2, with D tentatively TRBD1 (5 bases). The material sequenced was CD4+ T cells sorted from blood, taken between weeks 51 and 52, from a patient treated with tofacitinib. The CDR3 sequence: CATSRDGLYGYTF. For the CDR3, the DNA is TGTGCCACCAGTCGGGACGGACTTTATGGCTACACCTTC.